The 29 T cell receptor beta chains given below trace back to one sample, sequenced in a study of siplizumab effects on memory and regulatory T cells. Using immunoSEQ multiplex PCR, the repertoire was profiled, and TCRdb retains in-frame clones only, with some absent. The sample has tens of thousands of clones, around 96% seen once. The sequencing input was naive CD8+ T cells sorted from blood. The receptors were gathered from a human donor in good health.

This sequence joins TRBV28 and TRBJ2-7, with D perhaps TRBD2 (5 bases). The CDR3 length is 13 residues. The germline CDR1 and CDR2 sequences are MDHEN and SYDVKM. V shed 5 bases and J shed 5 bases, with 13 bases lying between them. The CDR3, as DNA: TGTGCCAGCAGTACTCCGGAGGTTCACGAGCAGTACTTC. Amino acids: CASSTPEVHEQYF.

The genes are TRBV27 and TRBJ2-7, with TRBD1 as a possible D gene (5 bases). CDR3 length: 15 residues. Germline V lookup: CDR1 MNHEY, CDR2 SMNVEV (reference sequence). Trimming left V 2 bases short and J 2 bases short, with 13 bases between. CDR3 in DNA: TGTGCCAGCAGTTTAATAGGGGATTCCGCCTACGAGCAGTACTTC. This encodes CASSLIGDSAYEQYF.

This chain joins TRBV14 and TRBJ2-1, with 12 bases identical to TRBD2. With V trimmed by 2 bases and J by 2 bases, 4 bases remained unmatched. The germline CDR1 and CDR2 sequences are SGHDN and FVKESK. The CDR3 length is 17 residues. The CDR3 DNA follows: TGTGCCAGCAGCCAACACCTAGCGGGGGGGCCCTACAATGAGCAGTTCTTC. Its protein is CASSQHLAGGPYNEQFF.

The rearrangement joins TRBV29-1 to TRBJ2-3; perhaps TRBD2 as D (5 bases). Looked up from germline, CDR1 is SQVTM and CDR2 is ANQGSEA. The V end was cut by 3 bases, the J end by 2 bases, with 9 bases between. CDR3 length: 13 amino acids. The CDR3, as DNA: TGCAGCGTTGAGGAGGACGTCACAGATACGCAGTATTTT. As protein: CSVEEDVTDTQYF.

The J gene is TRBJ2-2, the V gene TRBV30, with D uncertain. Deletions cut 2 bases from V and 1 base from J, with 5 bases between. Germline V gene sequence: CDR1 GTSNPN, CDR2 SVGIG (reference sequence). CDR3 length equals 13 residues. DNA for the CDR3: TGTGCCTGGAGTACAATGAACACCGGGGAGCTGTTTTTT. It yields the protein CAWSTMNTGELFF.

V usage is TRBV28 and J usage is TRBJ2-7; D tentatively reads TRBD1 or TRBD2 (5 bases each). The length of the CDR3 is 11 residues. V lost 11 bases and J 1 base, leaving 9 bases between the germline ends. Per germline, CDR1 MDHEN and CDR2 SYDVKM. CDR3 bases: TGTGCCGGGGGAAATTCCTACGAGCAGTACTTC. This encodes CAGGNSYEQYF.

This clone is a singleton in its sample. The genes are TRBV28 and TRBJ2-7; TRBD1 aligns across 8 bases. J lost 4 bases, V lost 5 bases, and 10 bases had no gene match. Germline loops: CDR1 MDHEN, CDR2 SYDVKM. This CDR3 contains 15 residues. CDR3 DNA: TGTGCCAGCAGTCTACCGGACAGGGCGTGGTACGAGCAGTACTTC. Translation gives CASSLPDRAWYEQYF.

The J gene is TRBJ1-1, the V gene TRBV5-4, with a weak D call TRBD1 (5 bases). The CDR3 has 14 residues. CDR1 is SGHNT, CDR2 YYREEE, per germline (reference sequence). V was trimmed by 2 bases and J by 0 bases, leaving 8 bases between them. The CDR3 DNA reads as TGTGCCAGCAGCTTCAGACAGATGAACACTGAAGCTTTCTTT. Translating gives CASSFRQMNTEAFF. Drawing the rest from reference TRBV5-4 and TRBJ1-1, the complete variable domain is ETGVTQSPTHLIKTRGQQVTLRCSSQSGHNTVSWYQQALGQGPQFIFQYYREEENGRGNFPPRFSGLQFPNYSSELNVNALELDDSALYLCASSFRQMNTEAFFGQGTRLTVV.

The V and J genes are TRBV2 and TRBJ2-5, with D possibly matching TRBD2 (6 bases). In germline, CDR1 is SNHLY, CDR2 FYNNEI. The CDR3 runs to 13 residues. The V end was cut by 10 bases, the J end by 4 bases, with 16 bases between. DNA for the CDR3: TGTGCCATCATGGGGGGTAGGGGAGAGACCCAGTACTTC. This translates into CAIMGGRGETQYF.

The rearrangement uses TRBV11-2 and TRBJ2-3; 9 bases match TRBD2. The V and J ends lost 4 bases and 3 bases, in that order; junction bases with no gene match: 5. Germline loops: CDR1 SGHAT, CDR2 FQNNGV. This CDR3 has 15 residues. The CDR3 protein is CASSSVAGETDTQYF. The DNA for the CDR3 is TGTGCCAGCAGCTCTGTAGCGGGGGAGACAGATACGCAGTATTTT.

This chain joins TRBV28 and TRBJ2-5, with 8 bases identical to TRBD2. The J segment lost 9 bases and the V segment lost 7 bases, leaving 10 bases of the junction unmatched. Germline lookup yields CDR1 MDHEN and CDR2 SYDVKM. The CDR3 spans 13 residues. CDR3 in DNA: TGTGCCAGCATGTCGGGGGGGCGGGAGGCCCAGTACTTC. Protein: CASMSGGREAQYF.

The chain uses TRBV13 and TRBJ1-1, with unresolved D. With 5 bases removed from V and 10 bases from J, the gap between germline ends came to 14 bases. Germline CDR1 PRHDT, CDR2 FYEKMQ (reference sequence). This CDR3 is 12 amino acids long. The CDR3 nucleotides read TGTGCCAGCAGCCAACACAGTCGACGAGCTTTCTTT. Its translation: CASSQHSRRAFF.

The chain recombines TRBV28 with TRBJ2-7; D gene unclear. This CDR3 is 11 amino acids long. V lost 4 bases to trimming and J lost 3 bases, with 4 bases between them. The germline V gene encodes CDR1 MDHEN and CDR2 SYDVKM. The CDR3 region has the DNA TGTGCCAGCAGTTATAGCTACGAGCAGTACTTC. This sequence encodes CASSYSYEQYF.

V gene TRBV7-6 combines with J gene TRBJ2-3; D is perhaps TRBD1 (5 bases). This CDR3 region has 13 residues. CDR1 and CDR2 (germline): SGHVS, FNYEAQ. The V gene lost 3 bases and the J gene lost 3 bases, with 7 bases spanning the gap. CDR3 DNA: TGTGCCAGCAGCTTGCAGGGAACAGATACGCAGTATTTT. Residues: CASSLQGTDTQYF.

The V and J genes are TRBV7-3 and TRBJ2-2; TRBD1 might be the D (5 bases). The CDR3 runs to 17 residues. Trimming stripped 1 base from V and 4 bases from J, with 16 bases between. Germline CDR1 is SGHTA and CDR2 is FQGTGA. CDR3 coding DNA: TGTGCCAGCAGCTTAAGTCAGGGTGGGATGATCACCGGGGAGCTGTTTTTT. It is translated as CASSLSQGGMITGELFF.

The rearrangement uses TRBV28 and TRBJ1-2; 7 positions agree with TRBD1. J lost 4 bases, V lost 5 bases, and 13 bases had no gene match. Germline values: CDR1 MDHEN, CDR2 SYDVKM. The CDR3 loop spans 16 amino acids. CDR3 protein: CASSGDSLITFYGYTF. The CDR3 DNA sequence: TGTGCCAGCAGTGGGGACAGCCTAATCACATTCTATGGCTACACCTTC.

The chain is built from TRBV19 and TRBJ1-4; perhaps TRBD1 as D (6 bases). Trimming pared 6 bases from V and 5 bases from J, leaving 13 bases between. The length of the CDR3 is 14 residues. Germline V gives CDR1 LNHDA, CDR2 SQIVND (reference sequence). CDR3 DNA: TGTGCCAGTAGATCGACAGGTCCAAATGAAAAACTGTTTTTT. Translating gives CASRSTGPNEKLFF. Looking up the rest from reference TRBV19 and TRBJ1-4 gives the full variable domain: DGGITQSPKYLFRKEGQNVTLSCEQNLNHDAMYWYRQDPGQGLRLIYYSQIVNDFQKGDIAEGYSVSREKKESFPLTVTSAQKNPTAFYLCASRSTGPNEKLFFGSGTQLSVL.

The chain joins TRBV11-2 to TRBJ1-2; no clear D. V was shortened by 0 bases and J by 4 bases, with 6 bases between the two germline ends. The CDR3 has 13 amino acids. The V gene's germline CDR1 is SGHAT and CDR2 FQNNGV. Here the CDR3 DNA reads TGTGCCAGCAGCTTAGATCGGGTCTATGGCTACACCTTC. This translates into CASSLDRVYGYTF. Based on the CDR3 plus reference TRBV11-2 and TRBJ1-2, the full variable domain is EAGVAQSPRYKIIEKRQSVAFWCNPISGHATLYWYQQILGQGPKLLIQFQNNGVVDDSQLPKDRFSAERLKGVDSTLKIQPAKLEDSAVYLCASSLDRVYGYTFGSGTRLTVV.

The CDR3 reads CASSPLEGGTYNEQFF. DNA for the CDR3: TGTGCCAGCTCACCCCTGGAGGGGGGCACTTACAATGAGCAGTTCTTC. The chain recombines TRBV18 with TRBJ2-1; tentatively, D is TRBD1 or TRBD2 (6 bases each). In germline, CDR1 is KGHSH, CDR2 LQKENI. The CDR3 is 16 amino acids. Deletions cut 3 bases from V and 4 bases from J, with 16 bases between.

The chain has TRBV10-2 and TRBJ1-2; D remains unclear. Germline V lookup: CDR1 WSHSY, CDR2 SAAADI. The CDR3 sequence is 16 residues long. Trimming removed 6 bases from V and 2 bases from J, with 19 bases in between. CDR3 in DNA: TGCGCCAGCAGCCTAGTGGCAAGGGTGGAAAACTATGGCTACACCTTC. Translation: CASSLVARVENYGYTF.

The CDR3 nucleotides read TGTGCCATCAGTGCCGGGACAGGGGGGCATGAGCAGTTCTTC. As protein: CAISAGTGGHEQFF. V and J are TRBV10-3 and TRBJ2-1; 11 nucleotides align to TRBD1. CDR1 is ENHRY and CDR2 is SYGVKD in the germline V gene. CDR3 length: 14 amino acids. Losses at the gene ends were 4 bases for V and 8 bases for J; bases not matched to a gene: 4.

The chain carries TRBV5-4 and TRBJ2-7; D is ambiguous. The CDR3 is 14 residues long. Trimming removed 4 bases from V and 2 bases from J, with 13 bases in between. CDR1 and CDR2 from the germline V gene are SGHNT and YYREEE (reference sequence). In nucleotides, the CDR3 is TGTGCCAGCAGCAACGATCCCTTAACCTACGAGCAGTACTTC. Amino acids: CASSNDPLTYEQYF.

V usage is TRBV13 and J usage is TRBJ2-7, with a possible D match to TRBD2 (6 bases). Germline CDR1 PRHDT, CDR2 FYEKMQ (reference sequence). This CDR3 contains 13 residues. The V end was cut by 5 bases, the J end by 0 bases, with 8 bases between. CDR3 residues: CASSGTLSYEQYF. The CDR3 nucleotides are TGTGCCAGCAGCGGGACTCTCTCCTACGAGCAGTACTTC.

V usage is TRBV7-6 and J usage is TRBJ2-5, with D perhaps matching TRBD2 (6 bases). Trimming took 2 bases from V and 4 from J, leaving 8 bases between them. In germline, CDR1 is SGHVS, CDR2 FNYEAQ. The CDR3 length is 13 residues. For the CDR3, the DNA is TGTGCCAGCAGCTTAATGGGAGGAGAGACCCAGTACTTC. Protein product: CASSLMGGETQYF.

The rearrangement joins TRBV2 to TRBJ2-3; 14 positions agree with TRBD2. V shed 7 bases, J shed 6 bases, and the junction held 12 bases outside the gene matches. The CDR3 is 17 residues long. CDR1 is SNHLY and CDR2 is FYNNEI in the germline V gene. CDR3 protein: CASTHLGTSGGEDTQYF. The CDR3 DNA reads as TGTGCCAGCACCCATTTGGGGACTAGCGGGGGTGAGGATACGCAGTATTTT.

The chain has TRBV19 and TRBJ2-1, with a tentative D call TRBD2 (5 bases). V shed 5 bases and J shed 5 bases, with 19 bases lying between them. Looked up from germline, CDR1 is LNHDA and CDR2 is SQIVND (reference sequence). The CDR3 is 16 amino acids. The CDR3: CASSSFGMAVDNEQFF. In DNA form, the CDR3 reads TGTGCCAGTAGTTCCTTCGGGATGGCTGTGGACAATGAGCAGTTCTTC. The entire variable domain, with the rest obtained from reference TRBV19 and TRBJ2-1, is as follows: DGGITQSPKYLFRKEGQNVTLSCEQNLNHDAMYWYRQDPGQGLRLIYYSQIVNDFQKGDIAEGYSVSREKKESFPLTVTSAQKNPTAFYLCASSSFGMAVDNEQFFGPGTRLTVL.

This rearrangement joins TRBV5-6 to TRBJ2-1; TRBD2 aligns across 11 bases. CDR1 and CDR2 from the germline V gene are SGHDT and YYEEEE. CDR3 length: 15 residues. After removal of 0 bases from V and 10 bases from J, the junction contained 6 bases not matched to a gene. CDR3 nucleotides: TGTGCCAGCAGCTTGGCGGGACTAGCGGTAGGAGAGCAGTTCTTC. Residues: CASSLAGLAVGEQFF.

Comments on this clone: Other DNA variants within this sample encode the same CDR3. The rearrangement joins TRBV5-1 to TRBJ2-7; the match to TRBD2 covers 12 bases. Germline lookup yields CDR1 SGHRS and CDR2 YFSETQ. Trimming removed 4 bases from V and 2 bases from J; junction bases left unmatched: 4. The length of the CDR3 is 15 residues. Here the CDR3 reads CASSLGLAGTYEQYF. The CDR3 DNA reads TGCGCCAGCAGCCTCGGACTAGCGGGGACCTACGAGCAGTACTTC.

The CDR3 DNA sequence: TGCGCCAACAATAGGGAGCAGTACTTC. Protein: CANNREQYF. The chain carries TRBV5-1 and TRBJ2-5, with D perhaps matching TRBD2 (5 bases). The V gene lost 9 bases and the J gene lost 11 bases, with 11 bases spanning the gap. CDR1 and CDR2 (germline): SGHRS, YFSETQ. The CDR3 is 9 residues long.